A selection of T cell receptor beta chains follows, all from one sample in a study of blood T cell repertoires in COVID-19. Assay used: immunoSEQ multiplex PCR; TCRdb lists only in-frame clones, some missing. The profile shows under 250,000 clones, over 75% of them singletons. The source material was PBMCs or T cells enriched from blood (not recorded which). The origin of the receptors is a woman aged 25-40 years who had been exposed to COVID-19. Both conserved end residues are part of each CDR3.

cdr3_aa	v_call
CASSLLAGDMDGYTF	TRBV7-9
CASSLERDRPSDTQYF	TRBV4-1
CATSRTNRAANTEAFF	TRBV15
CASSVAPTGELFF	TRBV9
CASSEQGDSNYGYTF	TRBV2
CASSPSGVGYTF	TRBV18
CASSVGAAGHIYNEQFF	TRBV9
CASSALRSQETQYF	TRBV2
CASSVVPTGTPARNEQFF	TRBV9
CASAAAGSGANVLTF	TRBV7-3
CAWSLPDREFYGYTF	TRBV30
CATRGQVNEQFF	TRBV24-1
CASSFTQGGGETQYF	TRBV5-1
CASSQSGRAYNEQFF	TRBV19
CASSPRQGSPYEQYF	TRBV18
CASSQDLGGLYGYTF	TRBV3-1/TRBV3-2
CASSVTGPVSGNTIYF	TRBV7-2
CASSAARPGQALAKNIQYF	TRBV9
CASSFGQGGQPQHF	TRBV5-6
CASSSTLGQGGNKNIQYF	TRBV7-9
CASSPGTSGRGMDIQYF	TRBV3-1/TRBV3-2
CASSQARASGSYEQYF	TRBV3-1/TRBV3-2
CASSFGLAGELFF	TRBV7-9
CASGLTLAGSTGELFF	TRBV12-5
CAWNLGLNYGYTF	TRBV30
CASSQASTSAQYF	TRBV4-2
CASSPGGGAEQYF	TRBV12-3/TRBV12-4
CASSLQYNEQFF	TRBV28
CASSSAGQGADTQYF	TRBV7-9
CASSFWTGFPYEQYF	TRBV27
CASSFDRVTGELFF	TRBV13
CASSPGLPGEEKLFF	TRBV6-5
CASSAGQGFEQYF	TRBV9
CASSPIAPYSGNTIYF	TRBV7-2
CASSLSPAGGRETQYF	TRBV5-1
CASSGVLFGSDSYEQYF	TRBV7-9
CASSLLNWRGYNEQFF	TRBV5-6
CASSSGLYYEQYF	TRBV5-1
CASSGTGGLANEKLFF	TRBV5-8
CASSRTSGIKQYF	TRBV5-4
CASNPGGARNTEAFF	TRBV9
CASSPRQDYGYTF	TRBV3-1/TRBV3-2
CATWREGIYEKLFF	TRBV7-9